This is a list of T cell receptor beta chains from one sample in a study of identifying expanded T cells in peripheral blood. Assay used: immunoSEQ multiplex PCR; TCRdb lists only in-frame clones, some missing. This table has under 130,000 clones, 85% to 90% appearing once. Source material: blood. The receptor set was obtained from a person aged 18 to 75 in good health. CDR3s include the opening cysteine and the closing phenylalanine or tryptophan. Each record gives: J gene, V gene, D gene, clone size, CDR3 DNA, CDR3 protein. A D gene is named only where the DNA matches it firmly. The size field is filled for only some rows; it gives once, few, many or a size class.

j_gene: TRBJ1-1; v_gene: TRBV4-3; d_gene: TRBD1; abundance: once; CDR3nt: TGCGCCAGCAGCCAGGCCCCTCAGGGGGAGACTGAAGCTTTCTTT; CDR3aa: CASSQAPQGETEAFF
j_gene: TRBJ2-5; v_gene: TRBV13; d_gene: .; abundance: .; CDR3nt: TGTGCCAGCAGCTTAAGGGTTGAGGGAGTGTTTGAGACCCAGTACTTC; CDR3aa: CASSLRVEGVFETQYF
j_gene: TRBJ2-7; v_gene: TRBV4-1; d_gene: TRBD1; abundance: few; CDR3nt: TGCGCCAGCAGCCAAGACCCGGGACAGGCCTCCGAGCAGTACTTC; CDR3aa: CASSQDPGQASEQYF
j_gene: TRBJ2-7; v_gene: TRBV6-1; d_gene: .; abundance: .; CDR3nt: TGTGCCAGCAGTGAAATCGGGGGATCCTACTCCTACGAGCAGTACTTC; CDR3aa: CASSEIGGSYSYEQYF
j_gene: TRBJ2-1; v_gene: TRBV18; d_gene: .; abundance: .; CDR3nt: TGTGCCAGCATCCGACGGGGATACAATGAGCAGTTCTTC; CDR3aa: CASIRRGYNEQFF
j_gene: TRBJ1-1; v_gene: TRBV2; d_gene: .; abundance: .; CDR3nt: TGTGCCAGCAAAGAATCGGCAGGGACCTACACTGAAGCTTTCTTT; CDR3aa: CASKESAGTYTEAFF
j_gene: TRBJ2-4; v_gene: TRBV10-3; d_gene: .; abundance: .; CDR3nt: TGTGCCATCTCCGATACGACCCGAGCCAAAAACATTCAGTACTTC; CDR3aa: CAISDTTRAKNIQYF
j_gene: TRBJ2-1; v_gene: TRBV9; d_gene: .; abundance: .; CDR3nt: TGTGCCAGCAGCCCCACGTTGGGACACCAAAGCTCCTACAATGAGCAGTTCTTC; CDR3aa: CASSPTLGHQSSYNEQFF
j_gene: TRBJ2-3; v_gene: TRBV30; d_gene: TRBD1; abundance: .; CDR3nt: TGTGCCTGGAGTCCAACTCCGGGACAGGGGGAAGATACGCAGTATTTT; CDR3aa: CAWSPTPGQGEDTQYF
j_gene: TRBJ1-4; v_gene: TRBV4-3; d_gene: .; abundance: .; CDR3nt: TGCGCCAGCAGCCAAGGGACGGGGACTAATGAAAAACTGTTTTTT; CDR3aa: CASSQGTGTNEKLFF
j_gene: TRBJ1-2; v_gene: TRBV19; d_gene: TRBD1; abundance: .; CDR3nt: TGTGCCATCATGGACAGGGGCGACTATGGCTACACCTTC; CDR3aa: CAIMDRGDYGYTF
j_gene: TRBJ1-4; v_gene: TRBV5-1; d_gene: .; abundance: .; CDR3nt: TGCGCCAGCAGCTTGGGACAGAATGAAAAACTGTTTTTT; CDR3aa: CASSLGQNEKLFF
j_gene: TRBJ2-7; v_gene: TRBV18; d_gene: .; abundance: .; CDR3nt: TGTGCCAGCTCACTGTGGGGGACCGCGGGTTTCGAGCAGTACTTC; CDR3aa: CASSLWGTAGFEQYF
j_gene: TRBJ2-1; v_gene: TRBV28; d_gene: .; abundance: .; CDR3nt: TGTGCCAGCAGTCCTGGGACAGAGCAGTTCTTC; CDR3aa: CASSPGTEQFF
j_gene: TRBJ1-1; v_gene: TRBV6-5; d_gene: TRBD1; abundance: .; CDR3nt: TGTGCCAGCAGTCCAGACAGGGGGGCTTTCTTT; CDR3aa: CASSPDRGAFF
j_gene: TRBJ1-2; v_gene: TRBV29-1; d_gene: .; abundance: .; CDR3nt: TGCAGCGTTGGACAGAAAGCTAACTATGGCTACACCTTC; CDR3aa: CSVGQKANYGYTF
j_gene: TRBJ1-1; v_gene: TRBV7-2; d_gene: TRBD1; abundance: .; CDR3nt: TGTGCCAGCAGCATCGGGACAGGGCGATCTGAAGCTTTCTTT; CDR3aa: CASSIGTGRSEAFF
j_gene: TRBJ2-1; v_gene: TRBV19; d_gene: .; abundance: .; CDR3nt: TGTGCCAGTAGTTACTCATACAATGAGCAGTTCTTC; CDR3aa: CASSYSYNEQFF
j_gene: TRBJ2-7; v_gene: TRBV7-2; d_gene: .; abundance: .; CDR3nt: TGTGCCAGCCGGGGAGGGGGCGAGCAGTACTTC; CDR3aa: CASRGGGEQYF
j_gene: TRBJ2-5; v_gene: TRBV7-9; d_gene: .; abundance: .; CDR3nt: TGTGCCAGCAGCTCCACGTCGGAGACCCAGTACTTC; CDR3aa: CASSSTSETQYF
j_gene: TRBJ2-7; v_gene: TRBV7-9; d_gene: TRBD2; abundance: .; CDR3nt: TGTGCCAGCAGCCGCGGGGGGGGTTCCTACGAGCAGTACTTC; CDR3aa: CASSRGGGSYEQYF
j_gene: TRBJ1-2; v_gene: TRBV19; d_gene: .; abundance: few; CDR3nt: TGTGCCAGTAGTACCCCGTGGGGGGGCAACTATGGCTACACCTTC; CDR3aa: CASSTPWGGNYGYTF
j_gene: TRBJ2-7; v_gene: TRBV28; d_gene: .; abundance: .; CDR3nt: TGTGCCAGCAGTCTCAATTCCTACGAGCAGTACTTC; CDR3aa: CASSLNSYEQYF
j_gene: TRBJ2-5; v_gene: TRBV5-5; d_gene: TRBD2; abundance: once; CDR3nt: TGTGCCAGCAGCTTGGGGCAGGGAGGGGAGACCCAGTACTTC; CDR3aa: CASSLGQGGETQYF
j_gene: TRBJ1-1; v_gene: TRBV10-3; d_gene: .; abundance: .; CDR3nt: TGTGCCAGCCTCCGACAGGCCAACACTGAAGCTTTCTTT; CDR3aa: CASLRQANTEAFF
j_gene: TRBJ2-3; v_gene: TRBV6-5; d_gene: .; abundance: .; CDR3nt: TGTGCCAGCAGTTTTCAGGGTTCAGATACGCAGTATTTT; CDR3aa: CASSFQGSDTQYF
j_gene: TRBJ1-1; v_gene: TRBV28; d_gene: TRBD1; abundance: few; CDR3nt: TGTGCCAGCCCGGACAGGGGGACTGAAGCTTTCTTT; CDR3aa: CASPDRGTEAFF
j_gene: TRBJ2-5; v_gene: TRBV27; d_gene: .; abundance: .; CDR3nt: TGTGCCAGCGGGAAGGGGCGGGAGACCCAGTACTTC; CDR3aa: CASGKGRETQYF
j_gene: TRBJ1-3; v_gene: TRBV5-6; d_gene: .; abundance: .; CDR3nt: TGTGCCAGCAGCTTACCCCCGGGCAGTCCCTCTGGAAACACCATATATTTT; CDR3aa: CASSLPPGSPSGNTIYF
j_gene: TRBJ2-1; v_gene: TRBV5-4; d_gene: TRBD2; abundance: once; CDR3nt: TGTGCCAGCACGGGACTAGCGGGGGGCCGATACAATGAGCAGTTCTTC; CDR3aa: CASTGLAGGRYNEQFF
j_gene: TRBJ2-1; v_gene: TRBV4-3; d_gene: TRBD1; abundance: .; CDR3nt: TGCGCCAGCAGCCGCGGACCATCGGGACAGGGCGGCAATGAGCAGTTCTTC; CDR3aa: CASSRGPSGQGGNEQFF
j_gene: TRBJ2-6; v_gene: TRBV19; d_gene: TRBD2; abundance: .; CDR3nt: TGTGCCAGTAGTATCAGCGGGGTCTCTGGGGCCAACGTCCTGACTTTC; CDR3aa: CASSISGVSGANVLTF
j_gene: TRBJ1-4; v_gene: TRBV7-8; d_gene: .; abundance: .; CDR3nt: TGTGCCAGCAGCTTAAGAGCGGCAACTAATGAAAAACTGTTTTTT; CDR3aa: CASSLRAATNEKLFF
j_gene: TRBJ2-1; v_gene: TRBV15; d_gene: TRBD2; abundance: .; CDR3nt: TGTGCCACCAGCAGGGACCCTAGCGGGCCACAACTAAGCGAGCAGTTCTTC; CDR3aa: CATSRDPSGPQLSEQFF
j_gene: TRBJ1-5; v_gene: TRBV19; d_gene: .; abundance: .; CDR3nt: TGTGCCAGTATTAATGACGCCGGAGGAAGCAATCAGCCCCAGCATTTT; CDR3aa: CASINDAGGSNQPQHF
j_gene: TRBJ2-5; v_gene: TRBV7-6; d_gene: .; abundance: .; CDR3nt: TGTGCCAGCAGCTTAGCGTCGGATGTACAAGAGACCCAGTACTTC; CDR3aa: CASSLASDVQETQYF
j_gene: TRBJ2-1; v_gene: TRBV5-1; d_gene: .; abundance: .; CDR3nt: TGCGCCAGCAGCTTGGGTACGGATGAGCAGTTCTTC; CDR3aa: CASSLGTDEQFF
j_gene: TRBJ2-5; v_gene: TRBV5-1; d_gene: .; abundance: .; CDR3nt: TGCGCCAGCAGCTTGGCCCCCCCAGGCCAAGAGACCCAGTACTTC; CDR3aa: CASSLAPPGQETQYF
j_gene: TRBJ1-6; v_gene: TRBV28; d_gene: .; abundance: .; CDR3nt: TGTGCCAGCAGCGAAATTGAACTTAGCTCCCATAATTCACCCCTCCACTTT; CDR3aa: CASSEIELSSHNSPLHF
j_gene: TRBJ2-7; v_gene: TRBV9; d_gene: TRBD2; abundance: .; CDR3nt: TGTGCCAGCAGCGCAGACGGGGGGGCCACCTACGAGCAGTACTTC; CDR3aa: CASSADGGATYEQYF
j_gene: TRBJ2-7; v_gene: TRBV6-1; d_gene: .; abundance: few; CDR3nt: TGTGCCAGCAGTGAATCTATAGGCAGGGCCTACGAGCAGTACTTC; CDR3aa: CASSESIGRAYEQYF
j_gene: TRBJ2-3; v_gene: TRBV7-6; d_gene: TRBD1; abundance: .; CDR3nt: TGTGCCAGCAGCTTACGGGACAGGGGCACAGATACGCAGTATTTT; CDR3aa: CASSLRDRGTDTQYF
j_gene: TRBJ1-2; v_gene: TRBV7-8; d_gene: .; abundance: .; CDR3nt: TGTGCCAGCAGCCCGCCGGGGGGGGCTGGCTACACCTTC; CDR3aa: CASSPPGGAGYTF
j_gene: TRBJ2-7; v_gene: TRBV7-2; d_gene: TRBD2; abundance: .; CDR3nt: TGTGCCAGCAGCCCTGCCGGACTAGCCTACGAGCAGTACTTC; CDR3aa: CASSPAGLAYEQYF
j_gene: TRBJ2-7; v_gene: TRBV11-2; d_gene: TRBD1; abundance: once; CDR3nt: TGTGCCAGCAGGAGACAGGGCTACGAGCAGTACTTC; CDR3aa: CASRRQGYEQYF
j_gene: TRBJ1-2; v_gene: TRBV4-2; d_gene: TRBD1; abundance: .; CDR3nt: TGTGCCAGCAGCCAACCGGGGACAGTCTTCCCTGGCTACACCTTC; CDR3aa: CASSQPGTVFPGYTF
j_gene: TRBJ2-5; v_gene: TRBV5-4; d_gene: .; abundance: .; CDR3nt: TGTGCCAGCAGCTCCTCTTTGGACCCGGTCGAGACCCAGTACTTC; CDR3aa: CASSSSLDPVETQYF
j_gene: TRBJ2-5; v_gene: TRBV7-6; d_gene: .; abundance: .; CDR3nt: TGTGCCAGCAGCTTAGAGTACATGGGCAGCCAGGAGACCCAGTACTTC; CDR3aa: CASSLEYMGSQETQYF
j_gene: TRBJ1-4; v_gene: TRBV23-1; d_gene: .; abundance: .; CDR3nt: TGCGCCAGCAGTCGAATCCAGAAACTGTTTTTT; CDR3aa: CASSRIQKLFF
j_gene: TRBJ2-5; v_gene: TRBV10-3; d_gene: .; abundance: .; CDR3nt: TGTGCCACCGGGCCCTTGTGGGAGACCCAGTACTTC; CDR3aa: CATGPLWETQYF
j_gene: TRBJ2-6; v_gene: TRBV15; d_gene: .; abundance: .; CDR3nt: TGTGCCACCAGCAGAGGGGCCTCCAGACCAGGGGCCAACGTCCTGACTTTC; CDR3aa: CATSRGASRPGANVLTF
j_gene: TRBJ1-6; v_gene: TRBV6-5; d_gene: .; abundance: .; CDR3nt: TGTGCCAGCAGTTATTCACTCCAGGGGAATTCACCCCTCCACTTT; CDR3aa: CASSYSLQGNSPLHF
j_gene: TRBJ2-3; v_gene: TRBV29-1; d_gene: .; abundance: .; CDR3nt: TGCAGCGTCGTTCTGGACTTTGGAGCCACAGATACGCAGTATTTT; CDR3aa: CSVVLDFGATDTQYF
j_gene: TRBJ2-7; v_gene: TRBV27; d_gene: TRBD1; abundance: .; CDR3nt: TGTGCCAGGACGACAGGGGATTACGAGCAGTACTTC; CDR3aa: CARTTGDYEQYF
j_gene: TRBJ2-1; v_gene: TRBV27; d_gene: .; abundance: .; CDR3nt: TGTGCCAGCAGTTTCGTAATCTCCTACAATGAGCAGTTCTTC; CDR3aa: CASSFVISYNEQFF
j_gene: TRBJ2-1; v_gene: TRBV6-1; d_gene: .; abundance: .; CDR3nt: TGTGCCAGCAGTGAACGGATTGAGACTAGGGGGTTCTTC; CDR3aa: CASSERIETRGFF
j_gene: TRBJ1-2; v_gene: TRBV4-3; d_gene: .; abundance: .; CDR3nt: TGCGCCAGCAGCAAAGGGACCATGAACTATGGCTACACCTTC; CDR3aa: CASSKGTMNYGYTF
j_gene: TRBJ1-2; v_gene: TRBV7-2; d_gene: .; abundance: few; CDR3nt: TGTGCCAGCAGCTTAGTACAAGGGTATGGCTACACCTTC; CDR3aa: CASSLVQGYGYTF
j_gene: TRBJ1-2; v_gene: TRBV7-8; d_gene: TRBD1; abundance: .; CDR3nt: TGTGCCAGCAGCTTAGCGCGTTTAACAGGGGGTGGCTACACCTTC; CDR3aa: CASSLARLTGGGYTF
j_gene: TRBJ1-2; v_gene: TRBV4-2; d_gene: TRBD1; abundance: once; CDR3nt: TGTGCCAGCAGCCCCGACAGGGGGTTATCTGGCTACACCTTC; CDR3aa: CASSPDRGLSGYTF